This TCR beta chain was recorded in a study of T cell responses to AZD1222 COVID-19 vaccine. With regard to this clone: No antigen is known for it.

Study-wide findings and caveats: White British people made up most donors, females outnumbered males, and clonal diversity was possibly underestimated.

Profiled with immunoSEQ multiplex PCR; TCRdb holds only in-frame clones, not every one. The table records about 200,000 clones, about 93% of them present only once. The sequences come from peripheral blood, collected 28 days after the second AZD1222 dose. The TCR comes from an adult who received the AZD1222 COVID-19 vaccine.

The CDR3 DNA reads TGTGCCAGCAGTCCGGGGCCCTATGGCTACACCTTC. It specifies CASSPGPYGYTF. V usage is TRBV6-5 and J usage is TRBJ1-2; possibly TRBD1 for D (5 bases). The CDR3 runs to 12 residues. V lost 5 bases and J 4 bases, leaving 8 bases between the germline ends. Germline assignment: CDR1 MNHEY and CDR2 SVGAGI.